This T cell receptor beta chain is drawn from a study of OX40 agonist ivuxolimab in advanced cancers. At the level of the whole study: Ivuxolimab was a fully human IgG2 agonistic monoclonal antibody targeting the costimulatory receptor OX40 (CD134). Partial responses were achieved by three dose-escalation patients, of whom one had hepatocellular carcinoma and two had cutaneous melanoma. The paper reports the monotherapy dose-escalation portion (N of about 52 patients) of the phase I ivuxolimab trial. Patients were allowed to have had prior anti-PD-1, anti-PD-L1 or anti-CTLA-4 therapy, and approximately 40% of the dose-escalation patients had previously received checkpoint inhibitors. Among the 52 dose-escalation patients, roughly 20 had hepatocellular carcinoma, roughly 15 melanoma, 9 renal cell carcinoma and 9 head and neck cancer. In the dose-escalation cohort, 82.7% of patients were male, and the mean age was roughly 60 years with a range of 23 to 79. Intravenous ivuxolimab was administered to patients every 2 weeks at six dose levels: 0.01, 0.1, 0.3, 1.5, 3 and 10 mg/kg. The point of sequencing TCRbeta in the periphery was to test whether ivuxolimab changed TCR sequence diversity and drove clonal T-cell expansion. On the study overall, not on this receptor specifically: The antigen specificity of the clonally expanded peripheral T cells was not determined. Low levels of normalized T-cell clonal expansion were also seen in some patients who did not respond. After ivuxolimab, more expanded clones were found on average in CD8+ T cells than in CD4+ T cells. In the 0.1-3.0 mg/kg groups, partial responders had among the lowest normalized peripheral clonal expansion, particularly in CD8+ T cells. Clonal expansion of both CD4+ and CD8+ blood T cells was observed from baseline to week 6 at doses 0.1 to 3.0 mg/kg.

The trial excluded patients who had a history of autoimmune disease or were on systemic immunosuppression. Peripheral blood for TCR sequencing was drawn from every dose cohort at baseline, at cycle 4 day 1 and at cycle 7 day 1. Samples were obtained from an open-label, multicenter, first-in-human phase I dose-escalation trial of ivuxolimab. The trial enrolled adults with locally advanced or metastatic head and neck squamous cell, hepatocellular, melanoma or renal cell carcinoma. Before TCR sequencing, CD4+ T cells and CD8+ T cells were sorted from peripheral blood as separate populations. Genomic DNA was extracted from sorted cells for sequencing of the TCRbeta CDR3 region. The immunoSEQ Assay was used for sequencing of TCRbeta CDR3 regions. Sourced from immuneACCESS, this table was stored by TCRdb with only in-frame sequences that have V and J called. A share of the clones is absent; for the studies checked, an unresolved V gene accounts for under half, and the remainder has no known explanation. The sample data list under 75,000 clones, and around 81% of these were observed just once. Approximately 1% of the sample is held by the ten biggest clonotypes.

V loses 1 base of germline sequence and J loses 8 bases, and the interval between the two ends is 2 bases. From the germline V gene (reference sequence), CDR1 is SEHNR and CDR2 is FQNEAQ. There are 10 amino acids in the CDR3, from cysteine to phenylalanine inclusive. The read is trimmed to its CDR3 DNA, 30 bases read in frame from base 1. This clone occurred once. The clone's antigen remains unknown. Per-nucleotide qualities are absent, and no much larger clonotype sits a single base away. The sequence was obtained from an adult with an advanced solid tumor such as melanoma, head and neck, liver or kidney cancer. This chain joins TRBV7-9 to TRBJ1-1; the D gene assignment is ambiguous. The specimen comprised CD4+ or CD8+ T cells sorted from blood, sampled in a trial of the OX40 agonist ivuxolimab. The nucleotide sequence is given as TGTGCCAGCAGCTTAGAGGAAGCTTTCTTT. It specifies CASSLEEAFF.